This TCR beta chain originates from a study of T cell clonotyping in hematopoietic cell transplantation. The study's findings and limits: After transplant, recipient diversity fell while pathologically expanded clonotypes grew through day 180.

This CDR3 is 13 amino acids long. V lost 7 bases and J lost 0, with 10 bases in between. Germline V gene data show CDR1 as SNHLY and CDR2 as FYNNEI. The protocol was immunoSEQ multiplex PCR, while the TCRdb copy is restricted to in-frame clones and leaves out a portion. The sample holds about 41,000 clones; 95% are singletons and the top ten take 0.95%. Concerning this clone: The antigen remains unidentified.

This receptor was identified in a man between 25 and 39 years old in good health. Some clones in this sample may be carry-over from other donors' samples. The chain joins TRBV2 to TRBJ2-7; the D gene is possibly TRBD2 (5 bases). The sample taken for sequencing was peripheral blood mononuclear cells. The CDR3 sequence is CASNLAGSYEQYF. CDR3 coding DNA: TGTGCCAGCAATCTAGCCGGCTCCTACGAGCAGTACTTC.